These T cell receptor beta chains were read from a single sample in a study of blood T cell repertoires in COVID-19. Generated by immunoSEQ multiplex PCR, the TCRdb table keeps only in-frame clones and is missing some. The sample lists some 290,000 clones; about nine tenths were seen once. Source material: peripheral blood. These receptors originate from a woman between 25 and 40 years old with COVID-19, enrolled during active disease. Each CDR3 is given with its conserved first and last residue. The D gene is left open where the match is weak. The size of a clone is reported for some rows only, either as once, few or many, or as a class for expanded clones.

>TRBJ2-1|15|TRBV9|TRBD1|-
TGTGCCAGCAGCGTTAGGGGACAGGGGTTCAATGAGCAGTTCTTC
CASSVRGQGFNEQFF
>TRBJ1-2|14|TRBV5-4|TRBD1|few
TGTGCCAGCAGCCCGGACAGGGGATTCGGGGGCTACACCTTC
CASSPDRGFGGYTF
>TRBJ2-5|14|TRBV6-5|-|-
TGTGCCAGCATTAGACGGGAGAGGTGGGAGACCCAGTACTTC
CASIRRERWETQYF
>TRBJ2-3|15|TRBV7-7|TRBD1|-
TGTGCTAGCAGCCTGGGACAGTCTAGCACAGATACGCAGTATTTT
CASSLGQSSTDTQYF
>TRBJ2-7|14|TRBV2|TRBD2|-
TGTGCCAGCAGTGAACTAGCGGCCTTCTACGAGCAGTACTTC
CASSELAAFYEQYF
>TRBJ1-1|13|TRBV10-3|-|-
TGTGCCATCAGTGATGGGGGCTCCTCTGAAGCTTTCTTT
CAISDGGSSEAFF
>TRBJ2-7|15|TRBV28|TRBD2|-
TGTGCCAGCAGTTTTTGGCTAGCGGGTGCCTACGAGCAGTACTTC
CASSFWLAGAYEQYF
>TRBJ1-6|17|TRBV7-8|TRBD1|-
TGTGCCAGCAGCTTAGTCGGGACAGCACCCTATAATTCACCCCTCCACTTT
CASSLVGTAPYNSPLHF
>TRBJ1-4|13|TRBV24-1|-|-
TGTGCCACCAGTGACGCGTCGAATGAAAAACTGTTTTTT
CATSDASNEKLFF
>TRBJ1-6|14|TRBV7-9|-|few
TGTGCCAGCAGCCGAGAGGGAAGTAATTCACCCCTCCACTTT
CASSREGSNSPLHF
>TRBJ2-7|15|TRBV5-1|TRBD2|once
TGCGCCAGCAGCTTGGAAGGGACTACCTCCTACGAGCAGTACTTC
CASSLEGTTSYEQYF
>TRBJ2-5|15|TRBV19|TRBD1|-
TGTGCCAGTAGTGGGGGAGACAGGGGCTGGGAGACCCAGTACTTC
CASSGGDRGWETQYF
>TRBJ1-5|14|TRBV3-1/TRBV3-2|TRBD1|-
TGTGCCAGCAGCCCAGGACAGGAAAGGCAGCCCCAGCATTTT
CASSPGQERQPQHF
>TRBJ1-2|15|TRBV5-1|-|-
TGCGCCAGCAGCTTGGCTGGAGGAACCAACTATGGCTACACCTTC
CASSLAGGTNYGYTF
>TRBJ2-1|14|TRBV4-2|-|-
TGTGCCAGCAGCCAAGAAGGCGGGGTGCCTGAGCAGTTCTTC
CASSQEGGVPEQFF
>TRBJ1-2|17|TRBV7-9|-|-
TGTGCCAGCAGCTTATCACGAACTGACAGCTCCCTCGGTGGCTACACCTTC
CASSLSRTDSSLGGYTF
>TRBJ1-1|16|TRBV10-2|TRBD1|-
TGCGCCAGCAGTGACCGACAGGGGCACTGGGACACTGAAGCTTTCTTT
CASSDRQGHWDTEAFF
>TRBJ1-1|13|TRBV6-5|-|-
TGTGCCAGCAGCCGGGTCTCGAATACTGAAGCTTTCTTT
CASSRVSNTEAFF
>TRBJ2-1|16|TRBV5-6|TRBD2|-
TGTGCCAGCAGCGAGCTGACTAGCGGGAGTAGGAATGAGCAGTTCTTC
CASSELTSGSRNEQFF
>TRBJ2-7|16|TRBV4-3|TRBD2|-
TGCGCCAGCAGCCAAGCCTTCGGACTAGCGTCCTACGAGCAGTACTTC
CASSQAFGLASYEQYF
>TRBJ1-1|14|TRBV7-9|TRBD1|-
TGTGCCAGCAGCGCGACAGGGTCTGCCACTGAAGCTTTCTTT
CASSATGSATEAFF
>TRBJ2-2|16|TRBV19|TRBD1|-
TGTGCCAGCCGAAGGCCGGGACAGGCTTACACCGGGGAGCTGTTTTTT
CASRRPGQAYTGELFF
>TRBJ1-1|15|TRBV27|-|-
TGTGCCAGCAGTTTAAGCCACGGGGGGTCCACTGAAGCTTTCTTT
CASSLSHGGSTEAFF
>TRBJ2-3|13|TRBV27|TRBD1|-
TGTGCCAGCAGTTGGTACAGGGGAGATACGCAGTATTTT
CASSWYRGDTQYF
>TRBJ2-5|14|TRBV13|-|-
TGTGCCAGCAGCTTCGGACAAGTGAAAGAGACCCAGTACTTC
CASSFGQVKETQYF
>TRBJ2-5|16|TRBV7-2|-|-
TGTGCCAGCAGCTTAGGCGGGCGGACCTTCCGAGAGACCCAGTACTTC
CASSLGGRTFRETQYF
>TRBJ2-1|15|TRBV5-1|-|-
TGCGCCAGCAGCTTGGCAGGGACTCCGTACAATGAGCAGTTCTTC
CASSLAGTPYNEQFF
>TRBJ2-5|15|TRBV10-3|TRBD1|-
TGTGCCATCAGTGAGTCCACAGGGGCGGGAGAGACCCAGTACTTC
CAISESTGAGETQYF
>TRBJ2-7|14|TRBV14|TRBD1|-
TGTGCCAGCAGCCAGGGACAGGGGGCCTACGAGCAGTACTTC
CASSQGQGAYEQYF
>TRBJ1-1|15|TRBV28|TRBD1|-
TGTGCCAGCAGTTCGGGACAGGGGGCGCGGACTGAAGCTTTCTTT
CASSSGQGARTEAFF
>TRBJ2-1|15|TRBV4-3|-|-
TGCGCCAGCAGCCAAGATTACCGACTACTCAATGAGCAGTTCTTC
CASSQDYRLLNEQFF
>TRBJ1-6|13|TRBV18|TRBD1|-
TGTGCCAGCTCCGACAGGGGCTATTCACCCCTCCACTTT
CASSDRGYSPLHF
>TRBJ2-7|13|TRBV19|TRBD1|-
TGTGCCAGTAGCCCAGGGGGCCCCTACGAGCAGTACTTC
CASSPGGPYEQYF
>TRBJ1-1|13|TRBV7-2|-|few
TGTGCCAGCAACAGCAGGGGGAACACTGAAGCTTTCTTT
CASNSRGNTEAFF
>TRBJ1-5|14|TRBV28|-|few
TGTGCCAGCAGCCCCGGGGGGGGCAGGCAGCCCCAGCATTTT
CASSPGGGRQPQHF
>TRBJ1-6|15|TRBV5-1|TRBD1|-
TGCGCCAGCAGCGCCGGACAGGGTTTCAATTCACCCCTCCACTTT
CASSAGQGFNSPLHF
>TRBJ1-1|13|TRBV7-6|-|-
TGTGCCAGCAGCCTGGGAGGGGGCACTGAAGCTTTCTTT
CASSLGGGTEAFF
>TRBJ2-2|14|TRBV5-1|-|-
TGCGCCAGCAGCTTAAGCGGAAACACCGGGGAGCTGTTTTTT
CASSLSGNTGELFF
>TRBJ2-7|13|TRBV5-1|TRBD1|few
TGCGCCAGCAGGACCCAGACAGGGGACGAGCAGTACTTC
CASRTQTGDEQYF
>TRBJ1-2|13|TRBV15|TRBD1|-
TGTGCCACCAGCGGACAGGGGTATGATGGCTACACCTTC
CATSGQGYDGYTF
>TRBJ2-2|15|TRBV7-2|TRBD1|-
TGTGCCAGCAGCTTATCAGGGGGGAACACCGGGGAGCTGTTTTTT
CASSLSGGNTGELFF
>TRBJ2-2|16|TRBV11-1|TRBD2|once
TGTGCCAGCAGATTAACTAGCGGGAGGGCAAACGGGGAGCTGTTTTTT
CASRLTSGRANGELFF
>TRBJ1-2|14|TRBV5-4|-|-
TGTGCCAGCAGCCTGGAGACTACCAACTATGGCTACACCTTC
CASSLETTNYGYTF
>TRBJ2-1|15|TRBV2|TRBD2|few
TGTGCCAGCAGTGGACTAGCGGGAGGTGGAAATGAGCAGTTCTTC
CASSGLAGGGNEQFF
>TRBJ2-2|15|TRBV3-1/TRBV3-2|-|-
TGTGCCAGCAGCCAAGGGGCAGGGCGGACCGGGGAGCTGTTTTTT
CASSQGAGRTGELFF
>TRBJ2-1|15|TRBV28|TRBD1|-
TGTGCCAGCAGTCGGACAGGCATCTCCTACAATGAGCAGTTCTTC
CASSRTGISYNEQFF
>TRBJ1-5|15|TRBV6-5|TRBD1|-
TGTGCCAGCAGGTCCGGGACAGGTAGCAATCAGCCCCAGCATTTT
CASRSGTGSNQPQHF
>TRBJ1-4|15|TRBV5-8|-|-
TGTGCCAGCAGCCCGCAGGGCAGGGGTGGTGAAAAACTGTTTTTT
CASSPQGRGGEKLFF